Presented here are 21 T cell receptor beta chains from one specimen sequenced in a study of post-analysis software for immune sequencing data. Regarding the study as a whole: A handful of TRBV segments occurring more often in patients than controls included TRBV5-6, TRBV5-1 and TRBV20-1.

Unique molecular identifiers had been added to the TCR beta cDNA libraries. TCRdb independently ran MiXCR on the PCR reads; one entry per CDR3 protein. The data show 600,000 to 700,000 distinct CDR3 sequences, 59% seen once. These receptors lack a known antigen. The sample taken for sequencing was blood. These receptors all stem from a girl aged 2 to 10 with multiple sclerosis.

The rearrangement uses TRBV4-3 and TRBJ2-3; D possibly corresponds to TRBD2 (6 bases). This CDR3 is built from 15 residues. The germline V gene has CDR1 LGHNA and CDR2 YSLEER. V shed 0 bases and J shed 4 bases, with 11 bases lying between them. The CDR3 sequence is CASSQEKLASDTQYF. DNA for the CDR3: TGCGCCAGCAGCCAAGAAAAACTAGCATCAGATACGCAGTATTTT.

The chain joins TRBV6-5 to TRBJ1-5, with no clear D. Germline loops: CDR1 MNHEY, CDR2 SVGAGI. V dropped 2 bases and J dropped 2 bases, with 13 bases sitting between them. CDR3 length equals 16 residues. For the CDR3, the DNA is TGTGCCAGCAGTTACCGGCGACCCTCGGGCAATCAGCCCCAGCATTTT. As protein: CASSYRRPSGNQPQHF.

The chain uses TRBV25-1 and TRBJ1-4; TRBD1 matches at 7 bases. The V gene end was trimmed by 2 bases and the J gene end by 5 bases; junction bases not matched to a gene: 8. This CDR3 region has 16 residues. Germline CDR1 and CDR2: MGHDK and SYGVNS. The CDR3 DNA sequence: TGTGCCAGCAGTGAAGCACAGGGGCCCACGAATGAAAAACTGTTTTTT. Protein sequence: CASSEAQGPTNEKLFF.

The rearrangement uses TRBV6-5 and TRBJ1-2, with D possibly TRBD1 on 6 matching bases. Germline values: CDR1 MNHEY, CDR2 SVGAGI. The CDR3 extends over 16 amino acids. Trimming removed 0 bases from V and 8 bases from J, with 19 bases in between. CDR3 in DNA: TGTGCCAGCAGTTACTCGACGGCATTTCGGGGGCAAGGCTACACCTTC. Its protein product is CASSYSTAFRGQGYTF.

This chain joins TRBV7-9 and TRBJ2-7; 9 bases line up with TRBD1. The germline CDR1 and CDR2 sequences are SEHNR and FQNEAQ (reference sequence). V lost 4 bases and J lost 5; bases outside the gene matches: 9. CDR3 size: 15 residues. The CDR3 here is CASSYTDRGSNEQYF. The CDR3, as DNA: TGTGCCAGCAGCTATACCGACAGGGGGTCTAACGAGCAGTACTTC.

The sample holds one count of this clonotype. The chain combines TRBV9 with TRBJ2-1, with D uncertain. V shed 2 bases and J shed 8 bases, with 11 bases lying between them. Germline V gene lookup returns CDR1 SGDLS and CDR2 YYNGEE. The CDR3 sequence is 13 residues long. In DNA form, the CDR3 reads TGTGCCAGCAGCGTTCTCAGTAAGGATGAGCAGTTCTTC. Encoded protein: CASSVLSKDEQFF.

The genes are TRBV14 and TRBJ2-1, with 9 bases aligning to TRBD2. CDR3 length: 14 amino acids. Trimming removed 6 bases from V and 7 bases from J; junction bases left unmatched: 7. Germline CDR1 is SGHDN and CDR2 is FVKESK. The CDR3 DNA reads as TGTGCCAGCAGTTCGGGACTAGCCCTAAATGAGCAGTTCTTC. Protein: CASSSGLALNEQFF. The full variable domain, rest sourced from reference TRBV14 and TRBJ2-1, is EAGVTQFPSHSVIEKGQTVTLRCDPISGHDNLYWYRRVMGKEIKFLLHFVKESKQDESGMPNNRFLAERTGGTYSTLKVQPAELEDSGVYFCASSSGLALNEQFFGPGTRLTVL.

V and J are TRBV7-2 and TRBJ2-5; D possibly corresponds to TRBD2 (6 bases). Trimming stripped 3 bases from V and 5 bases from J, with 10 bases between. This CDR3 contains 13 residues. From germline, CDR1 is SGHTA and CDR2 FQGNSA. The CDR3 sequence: CASSLGGTETQYF. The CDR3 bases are TGTGCCAGCAGCTTGGGGGGAACGGAGACCCAGTACTTC.

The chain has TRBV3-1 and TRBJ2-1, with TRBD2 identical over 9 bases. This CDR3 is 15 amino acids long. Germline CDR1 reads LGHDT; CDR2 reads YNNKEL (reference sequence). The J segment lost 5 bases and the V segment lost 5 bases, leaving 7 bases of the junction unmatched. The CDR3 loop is CASSFRTSEDNEQFF. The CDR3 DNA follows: TGTGCCAGCAGCTTCCGGACTAGCGAGGACAATGAGCAGTTCTTC.

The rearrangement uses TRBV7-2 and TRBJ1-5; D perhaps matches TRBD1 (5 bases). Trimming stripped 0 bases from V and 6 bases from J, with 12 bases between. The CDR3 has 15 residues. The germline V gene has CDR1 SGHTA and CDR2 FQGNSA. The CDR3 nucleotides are TGTGCCAGCAGCTTAGCCGGGGGGTTGGGTCAGCCCCAGCATTTT. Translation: CASSLAGGLGQPQHF.

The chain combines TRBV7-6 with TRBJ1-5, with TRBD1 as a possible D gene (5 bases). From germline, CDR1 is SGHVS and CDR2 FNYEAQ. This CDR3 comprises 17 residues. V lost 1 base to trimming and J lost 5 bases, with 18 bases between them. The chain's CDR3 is CASSLGWGTDRDQPQHF. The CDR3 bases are TGTGCCAGCAGCTTAGGGTGGGGGACGGATCGGGATCAGCCCCAGCATTTT.

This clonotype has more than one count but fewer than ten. The CDR3 loop reads CASSQVEWGGEQFF. For the CDR3, the DNA is TGCGCCAGCAGCCAAGTGGAATGGGGGGGAGAGCAGTTCTTC. The chain uses TRBV4-3 and TRBJ2-1, with TRBD2 matching over 7 bases. The CDR3 has 14 amino acids. J gave up 10 bases and V 1 base, and 7 bases lay outside the gene matches. The germline V gene encodes CDR1 LGHNA and CDR2 YSLEER.

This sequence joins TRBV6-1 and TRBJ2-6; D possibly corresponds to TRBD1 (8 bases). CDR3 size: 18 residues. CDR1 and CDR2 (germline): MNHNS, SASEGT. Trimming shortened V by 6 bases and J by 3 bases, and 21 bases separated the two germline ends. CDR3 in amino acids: CASSFYRGGMDGANVLTF. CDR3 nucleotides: TGTGCCAGCAGCTTTTACAGGGGGGGGATGGATGGGGCCAACGTCCTGACTTTC.

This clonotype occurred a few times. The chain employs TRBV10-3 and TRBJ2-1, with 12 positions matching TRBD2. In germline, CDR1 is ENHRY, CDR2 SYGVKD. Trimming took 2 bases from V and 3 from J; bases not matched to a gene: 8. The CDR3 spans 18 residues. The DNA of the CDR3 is TGTGCCATCAGTGAGACTAGCGGGAGGCCTTCCATCTACAATGAGCAGTTCTTC. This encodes CAISETSGRPSIYNEQFF.

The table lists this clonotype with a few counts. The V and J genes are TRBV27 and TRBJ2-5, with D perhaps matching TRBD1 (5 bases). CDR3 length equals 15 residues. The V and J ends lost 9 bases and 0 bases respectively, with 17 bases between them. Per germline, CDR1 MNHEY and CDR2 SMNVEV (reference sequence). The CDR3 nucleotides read TGTGCCAGTAGCCACAGGCGGCGGTACCAAGAGACCCAGTACTTC. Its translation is CASSHRRRYQETQYF.

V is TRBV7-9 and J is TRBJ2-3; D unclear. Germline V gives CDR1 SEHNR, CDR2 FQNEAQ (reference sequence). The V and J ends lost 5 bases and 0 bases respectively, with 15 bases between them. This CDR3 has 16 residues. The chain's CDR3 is CASSQAITPSTDTQYF. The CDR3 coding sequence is TGTGCCAGCAGCCAGGCGATAACGCCGAGCACAGATACGCAGTATTTT.

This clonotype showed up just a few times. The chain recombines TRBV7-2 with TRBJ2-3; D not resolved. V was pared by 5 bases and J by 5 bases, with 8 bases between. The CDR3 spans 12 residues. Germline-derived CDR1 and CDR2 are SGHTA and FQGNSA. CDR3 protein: CASSPFRDTQYF. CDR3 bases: TGTGCCAGCAGCCCATTTAGAGATACGCAGTATTTT.

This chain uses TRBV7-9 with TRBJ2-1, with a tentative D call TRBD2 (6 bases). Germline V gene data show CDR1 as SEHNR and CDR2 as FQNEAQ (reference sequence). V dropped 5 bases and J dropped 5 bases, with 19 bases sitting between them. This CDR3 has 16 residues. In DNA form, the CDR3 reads TGTGCCAGCAGCCGTAGCGGAGTCAATATGAACAATGAGCAGTTCTTC. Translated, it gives CASSRSGVNMNNEQFF.

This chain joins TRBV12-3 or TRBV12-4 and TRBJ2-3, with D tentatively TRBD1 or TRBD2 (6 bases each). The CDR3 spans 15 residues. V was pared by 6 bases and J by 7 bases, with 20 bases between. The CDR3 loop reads CASSHPSGGKNTQYF. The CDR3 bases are TGTGCCAGCAGCCACCCATCCGGGGGCAAGAATACGCAGTATTTT.

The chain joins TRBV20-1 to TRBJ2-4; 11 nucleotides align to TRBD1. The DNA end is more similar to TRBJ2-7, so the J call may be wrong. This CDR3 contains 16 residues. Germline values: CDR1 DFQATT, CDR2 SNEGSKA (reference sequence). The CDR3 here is CSAFFPGTGGYYEQYF. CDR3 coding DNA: TGCAGTGCGTTCTTCCCCGGGACAGGGGGGTACTACGAGCAGTACTTC.

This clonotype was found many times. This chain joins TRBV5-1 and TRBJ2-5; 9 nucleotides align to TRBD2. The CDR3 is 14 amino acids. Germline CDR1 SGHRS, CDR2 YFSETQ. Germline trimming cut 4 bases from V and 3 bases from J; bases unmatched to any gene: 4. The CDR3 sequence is CASSPGLAEETQYF. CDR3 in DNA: TGCGCCAGCAGCCCGGGACTAGCAGAAGAGACCCAGTACTTC.